Listed here are 11 T cell receptor beta chains from one sample, sequenced in a study of T cell repertoires in cytomegalovirus infection. Their antigens remain unidentified. Via MiXCR, TCRdb re-called the reads, giving one row per CDR3 protein. The sample shows 7,500 to 9,000 distinct CDR3 sequences, about 49% of them seen only once. The sample taken for sequencing was PBMCs, sequenced either directly or after in vitro stimulation (not recorded which). The receptor source for this set is a human donor in good health (CMV status not recorded). Some clones in this sample may be carry-over from other donors' samples.

This clonotype was counted between two and nine times. V and J are TRBV19 and TRBJ2-5; 14 nucleotides line up with TRBD2. Germline-derived CDR1 and CDR2 are LNHDA and SQIVND (reference sequence). The CDR3 spans 17 residues. The ends lost 7 bases at V and 5 bases at J; junction bases unmatched: 12. DNA for the CDR3: TGTGCCAGTACCCTCGGGGGGACTAGCGGGAGTTATGAGACCCAGTACTTC. Translated, it gives CASTLGGTSGSYETQYF.

In regard to this clonotype: In this CDR3 the conserved last residue, phenylalanine or tryptophan, is missing, so a read error is likely. It is unclear where the CDR3 begins or ends on the DNA, so no DNA is shown, and the CDR3 is as TCRdb lists it. This CDR3 reads CSAWDRGLYSTQPPHI. The chain recombines TRBV20-1 with TRBJ1-5; the tabulated D call, TRBD1, remains unverified against the DNA. Germline assignment: CDR1 DFQATT and CDR2 SNEGSKA (reference sequence). With termini counted, the CDR3 has 16 amino acids.

Concerning this clonotype itself: Mismatch with germline at one junction end may stem from a read error. This sequence joins TRBV28 and TRBJ2-5, with D possibly matching TRBD2 (6 bases). The CDR3 totals 14 residues. Germline loops: CDR1 MDHEN, CDR2 SYDVKM. CDR3: CASSVAAPRETQDF. In DNA form, the CDR3 reads TGTGCCAGCAGCGTAGCGGCCCCGAGGGAGACCCAGGACTTC.

The chain couples TRBV10-3 to TRBJ2-5; 7 bases line up with TRBD1. Trimming cost V 0 bases and J 0 bases; bases outside gene matches: 7. CDR3 size: 17 residues. The germline V gene encodes CDR1 ENHRY and CDR2 SYGVKD. Written as DNA, the CDR3 is TGTGCCATCAGTGAGTCGAGTAGCAGGGGGTACCAAGAGACCCAGTACTTC. This translates into CAISESSSRGYQETQYF.

Details on this clonotype: One end of the junction varies from germline; a read error may be responsible. The chain combines TRBV7-8 with TRBJ2-7; D is possibly TRBD1 (7 bases). Germline V gene lookup returns CDR1 SGHVS and CDR2 FQNEAQ. The CDR3 spans 17 residues. CDR3 nucleotide sequence: TGTGCCAGAAGCTTAGGAGGGACAGCCCCTGACTTGGGGAAGACGTACTTC. Its protein is CARSLGGTAPDLGKTYF. The full variable domain, rest sourced from reference TRBV7-8 and TRBJ2-7, is GAGVSQSPRYKVAKRGQDVALRCDPISGHVSLFWYQQALGQGPEFLTYFQNEAQLDKSGLPSDRFFAERPEGSVSTLKIQRTQQEDSAVYLCARSLGGTAPDLGKTYFGPGTRLTVT.

Concerning this clonotype: Without the conserved terminal phenylalanine or tryptophan, this CDR3 likely stems from a read error. CDR3 loop: CASSLKVSKQGTEAFL. The CDR3, as DNA: TGTGCCAGCAGCCTCAAGGTTTCCAAACAGGGAACTGAAGCTTTCTTG. V gene TRBV12-3 or TRBV12-4 combines with J gene TRBJ1-1; TRBD1 is a possible D gene (6 bases). Trimming left V 6 bases short and J 5 bases short, with 22 bases between. The CDR3 is made up of 16 amino acids.

The V and J genes are TRBV6-2 or TRBV6-3 and TRBJ1-5; 8 positions match TRBD1. From germline, CDR1 is MNHEY and CDR2 SVGEGT. The length of the CDR3 is 15 residues. CDR3 amino acids: CPTCIRQGTNQPQHF. DNA for the CDR3: TGTCCAACATGCATCCGACAGGGGACCAATCAGCCCCAGCATTTT.

This clonotype came up a few times. This rearrangement joins TRBV7-3 to TRBJ2-7; possible D gene TRBD1, 5 bases. V lost 5 bases to trimming and J lost 0 bases, with 11 bases between them. The CDR3 is 14 residues long. The germline V gene has CDR1 SGHTA and CDR2 FQGTGA. The CDR3 protein is CASSPQGGSYEQYF. CDR3 DNA: TGTGCCAGCAGCCCTCAGGGCGGCTCCTACGAGCAGTACTTC.

The chain couples TRBV7-2 to TRBJ2-2; 11 bases fit TRBD2. CDR1 is SGHTA, CDR2 FQGNSA, per germline. Trimming at V came to 5 bases and at J to 2 bases, leaving 4 bases not matched to a gene. CDR3 length: 16 residues. The CDR3 is CASSIGTSGNTGELFF. In DNA form, the CDR3 reads TGTGCCAGCAGCATAGGGACTAGCGGTAACACCGGGGAGCTGTTTTTT.

This clonotype occurred a few times. The rearrangement links TRBV12-3 or TRBV12-4 to TRBJ1-5, with D possibly TRBD1 on 5 matching bases. The CDR3 contains 18 residues. V was shortened by 5 bases and J by 3 bases, with 23 bases between the two germline ends. For the CDR3, the DNA is TGTGCCAGCAGTCCGGAGGGGACCATGTGTCCGTACAATCAGCCCCAGCATTTT. Translated: CASSPEGTMCPYNQPQHF.

V usage is TRBV12-3 or TRBV12-4 and J usage is TRBJ2-2; D is ambiguous. The CDR3 loop spans 13 amino acids. V was trimmed by 10 bases and J by 0 bases, leaving 9 bases between them. CDR3 nucleotides: TGTGCCAACACACGCACGAACACCGGGGAGCTGTTTTTT. Its translation: CANTRTNTGELFF.